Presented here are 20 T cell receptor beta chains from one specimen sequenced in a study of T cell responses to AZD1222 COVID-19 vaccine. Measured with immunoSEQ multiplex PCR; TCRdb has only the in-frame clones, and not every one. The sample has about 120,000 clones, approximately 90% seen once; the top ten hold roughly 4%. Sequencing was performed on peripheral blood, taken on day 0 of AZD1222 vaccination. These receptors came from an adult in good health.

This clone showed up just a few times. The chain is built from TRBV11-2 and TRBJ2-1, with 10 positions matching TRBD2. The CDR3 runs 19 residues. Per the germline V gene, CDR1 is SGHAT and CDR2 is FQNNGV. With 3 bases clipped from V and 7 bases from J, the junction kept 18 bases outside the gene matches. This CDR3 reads CASSLRPPSSGGRLNEQFF. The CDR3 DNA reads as TGTGCCAGCAGCTTGCGGCCCCCTTCTAGCGGGGGTCGGTTAAATGAGCAGTTCTTC.

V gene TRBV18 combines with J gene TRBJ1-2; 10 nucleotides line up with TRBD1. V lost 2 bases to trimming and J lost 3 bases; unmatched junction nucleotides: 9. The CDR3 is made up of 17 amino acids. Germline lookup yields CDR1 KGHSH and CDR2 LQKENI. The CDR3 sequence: CASSPGGTGELYYGYTF. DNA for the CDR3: TGTGCCAGCTCACCAGGCGGGACAGGGGAACTTTACTATGGCTACACCTTC.

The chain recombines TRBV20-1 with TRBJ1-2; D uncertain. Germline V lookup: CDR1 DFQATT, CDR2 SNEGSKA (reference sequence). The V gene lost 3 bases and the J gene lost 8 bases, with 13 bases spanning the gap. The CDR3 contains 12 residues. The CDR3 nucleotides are TGCAGTGCTAGTTCCGGGCTCGGGGGCTACACCTTC. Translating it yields CSASSGLGGYTF.

CDR3 in amino acids: CASSATESPEKLFF. CDR3 nucleotide sequence: TGTGCCAGCAGCGCAACTGAATCCCCCGAAAAACTGTTTTTT. This sequence joins TRBV9 and TRBJ1-4; D not resolved. Germline assignment: CDR1 SGDLS and CDR2 YYNGEE. Trimming took 3 bases from V and 8 from J, leaving 14 bases between them. The CDR3 has 14 residues.

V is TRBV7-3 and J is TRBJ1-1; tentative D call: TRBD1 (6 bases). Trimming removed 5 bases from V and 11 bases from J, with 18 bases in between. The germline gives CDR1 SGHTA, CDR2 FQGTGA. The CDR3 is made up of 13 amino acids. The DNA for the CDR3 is TGTGCCAGCAGCCTAGGAGGGGGGTCGGCGGCTTTCTTT. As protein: CASSLGGGSAAFF.

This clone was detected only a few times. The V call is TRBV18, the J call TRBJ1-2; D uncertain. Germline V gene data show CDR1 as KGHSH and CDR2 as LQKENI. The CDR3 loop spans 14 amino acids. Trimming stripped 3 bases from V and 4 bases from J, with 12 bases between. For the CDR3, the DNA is TGTGCCAGCTCACCTAAGGACGGAACCTATGGCTACACCTTC. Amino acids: CASSPKDGTYGYTF.

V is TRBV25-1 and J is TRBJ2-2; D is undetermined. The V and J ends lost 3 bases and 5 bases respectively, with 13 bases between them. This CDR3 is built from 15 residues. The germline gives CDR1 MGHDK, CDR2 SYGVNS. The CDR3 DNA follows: TGTGCCAGCAGTGATACAACGGGTTGGACCGGGGAGCTGTTTTTT. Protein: CASSDTTGWTGELFF.

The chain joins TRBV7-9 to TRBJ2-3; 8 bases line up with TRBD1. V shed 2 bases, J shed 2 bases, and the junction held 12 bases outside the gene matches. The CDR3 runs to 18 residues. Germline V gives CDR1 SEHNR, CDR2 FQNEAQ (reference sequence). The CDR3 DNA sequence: TGTGCCAGCAGCTTACCAGGGGGCGGGACGGTGTTCACAGATACGCAGTATTTT. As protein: CASSLPGGGTVFTDTQYF.

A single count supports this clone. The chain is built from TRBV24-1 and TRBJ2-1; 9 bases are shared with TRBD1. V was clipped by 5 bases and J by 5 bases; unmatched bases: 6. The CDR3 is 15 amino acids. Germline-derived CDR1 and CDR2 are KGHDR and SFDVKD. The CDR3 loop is CATSVGTGNDNEQFF. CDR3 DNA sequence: TGTGCCACCAGTGTGGGGACAGGGAACGACAATGAGCAGTTCTTC.

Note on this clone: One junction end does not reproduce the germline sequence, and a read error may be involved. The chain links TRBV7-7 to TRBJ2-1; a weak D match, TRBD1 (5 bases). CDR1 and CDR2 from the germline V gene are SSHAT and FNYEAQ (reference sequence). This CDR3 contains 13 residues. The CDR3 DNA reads TGTGCTAGCAGCTTAGATCAGGGTAGGGAGCAGTTCTTC. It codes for CASSLDQGREQFF. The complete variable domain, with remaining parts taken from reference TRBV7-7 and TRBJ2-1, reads GAGVSQSPRYKVTKRGQDVTLRCDPISSHATLYWYQQALGQGPEFLTYFNYEAQPDKSGLPSDRFSAERPEGSISTLTIQRTEQRDSAMYRCASSLDQGREQFFGPGTRLTVL.

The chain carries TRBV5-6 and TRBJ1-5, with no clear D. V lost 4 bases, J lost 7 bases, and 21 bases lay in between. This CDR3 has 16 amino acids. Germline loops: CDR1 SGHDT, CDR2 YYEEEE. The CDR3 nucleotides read TGTGCCAGCAGCCTTAGAATGCGAGGGCGAGAGCAGCCCCAGCATTTT. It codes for CASSLRMRGREQPQHF.

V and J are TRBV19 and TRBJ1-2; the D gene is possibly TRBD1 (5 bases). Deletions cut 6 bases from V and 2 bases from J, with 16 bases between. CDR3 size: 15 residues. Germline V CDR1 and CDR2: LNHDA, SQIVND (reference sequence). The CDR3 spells CASSGGDRQNYGYTF. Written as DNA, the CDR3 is TGTGCCAGTAGCGGGGGGGACCGCCAGAACTATGGCTACACCTTC. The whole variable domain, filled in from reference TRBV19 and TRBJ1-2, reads DGGITQSPKYLFRKEGQNVTLSCEQNLNHDAMYWYRQDPGQGLRLIYYSQIVNDFQKGDIAEGYSVSREKKESFPLTVTSAQKNPTAFYLCASSGGDRQNYGYTFGSGTRLTVV.

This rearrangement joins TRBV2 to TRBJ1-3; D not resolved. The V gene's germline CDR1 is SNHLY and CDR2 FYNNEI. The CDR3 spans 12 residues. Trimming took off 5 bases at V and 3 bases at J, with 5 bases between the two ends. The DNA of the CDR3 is TGTGCCAGCAGTACCGGTGGAAACACCATATATTTT. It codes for CASSTGGNTIYF.

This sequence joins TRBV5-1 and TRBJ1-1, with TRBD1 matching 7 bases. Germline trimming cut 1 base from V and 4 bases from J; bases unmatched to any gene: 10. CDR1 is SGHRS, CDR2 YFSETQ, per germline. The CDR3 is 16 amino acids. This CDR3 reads CASSLPGTAGTTEAFF. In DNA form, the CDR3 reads TGCGCCAGCAGCTTGCCAGGGACAGCTGGTACCACTGAAGCTTTCTTT. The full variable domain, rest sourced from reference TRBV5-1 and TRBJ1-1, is KAGVTQTPRYLIKTRGQQVTLSCSPISGHRSVSWYQQTPGQGLQFLFEYFSETQRNKGNFPGRFSGRQFSNSRSEMNVSTLELGDSALYLCASSLPGTAGTTEAFFGQGTRLTVV.

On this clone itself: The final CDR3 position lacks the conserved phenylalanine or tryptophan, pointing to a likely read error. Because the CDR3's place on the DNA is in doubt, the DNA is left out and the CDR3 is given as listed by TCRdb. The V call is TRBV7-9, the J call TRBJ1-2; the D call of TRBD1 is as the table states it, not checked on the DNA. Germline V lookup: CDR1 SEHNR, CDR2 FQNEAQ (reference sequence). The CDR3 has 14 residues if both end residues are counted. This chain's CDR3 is CASSLVAQGMVEAS.

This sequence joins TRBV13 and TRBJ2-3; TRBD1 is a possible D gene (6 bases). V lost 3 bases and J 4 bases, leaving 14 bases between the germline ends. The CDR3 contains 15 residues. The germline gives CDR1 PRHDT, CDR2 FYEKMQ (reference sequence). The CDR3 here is CASSLGHPFPDTQYF. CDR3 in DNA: TGTGCCAGCAGCTTGGGACACCCTTTTCCAGATACGCAGTATTTT. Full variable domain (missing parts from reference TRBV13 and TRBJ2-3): AAGVIQSPRHLIKEKRETATLKCYPIPRHDTVYWYQQGPGQDPQFLISFYEKMQSDKGSIPDRFSAQQFSDYHSELNMSSLELGDSALYFCASSLGHPFPDTQYFGPGTRLTVL.

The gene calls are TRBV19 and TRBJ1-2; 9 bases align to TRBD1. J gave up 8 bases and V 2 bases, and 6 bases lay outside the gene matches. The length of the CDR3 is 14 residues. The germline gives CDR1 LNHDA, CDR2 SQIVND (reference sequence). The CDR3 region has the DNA TGTGCCAGTAGTATACCGGGGACAGGGCGCGGCTACACCTTC. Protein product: CASSIPGTGRGYTF.

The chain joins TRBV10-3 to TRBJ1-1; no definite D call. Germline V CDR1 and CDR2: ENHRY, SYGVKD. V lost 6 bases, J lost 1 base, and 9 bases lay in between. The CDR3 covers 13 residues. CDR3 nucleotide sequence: TGTGCCATCAGAGCGACGGGGAACACTGAAGCTTTCTTT. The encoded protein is CAIRATGNTEAFF.

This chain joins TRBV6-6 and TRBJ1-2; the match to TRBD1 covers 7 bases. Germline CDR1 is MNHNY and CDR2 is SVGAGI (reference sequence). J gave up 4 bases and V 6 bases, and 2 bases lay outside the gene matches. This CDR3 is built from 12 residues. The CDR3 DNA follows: TGTGCCAGCAGACAGGGGATCTATGGCTACACCTTC. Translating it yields CASRQGIYGYTF.

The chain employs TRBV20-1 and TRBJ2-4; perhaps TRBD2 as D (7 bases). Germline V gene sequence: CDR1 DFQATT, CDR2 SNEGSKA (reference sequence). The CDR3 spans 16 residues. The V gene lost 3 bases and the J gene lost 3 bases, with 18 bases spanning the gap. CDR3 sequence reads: CSASGNRGAYKNIQYF. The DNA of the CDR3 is TGCAGTGCTAGTGGTAATCGGGGGGCTTACAAAAACATTCAGTACTTC.